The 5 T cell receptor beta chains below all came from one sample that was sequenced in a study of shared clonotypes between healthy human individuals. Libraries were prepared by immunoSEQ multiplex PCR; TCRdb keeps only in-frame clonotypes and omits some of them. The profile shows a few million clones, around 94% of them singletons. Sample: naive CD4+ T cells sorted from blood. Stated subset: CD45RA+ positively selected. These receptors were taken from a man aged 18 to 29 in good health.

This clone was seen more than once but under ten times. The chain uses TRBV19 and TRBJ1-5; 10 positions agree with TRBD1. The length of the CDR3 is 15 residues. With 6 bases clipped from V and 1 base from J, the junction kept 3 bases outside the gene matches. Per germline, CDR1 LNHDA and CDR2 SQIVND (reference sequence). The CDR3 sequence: CASRSGQGSNQPQHF. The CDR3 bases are TGTGCCAGTAGATCGGGACAGGGGAGCAATCAGCCCCAGCATTTT.

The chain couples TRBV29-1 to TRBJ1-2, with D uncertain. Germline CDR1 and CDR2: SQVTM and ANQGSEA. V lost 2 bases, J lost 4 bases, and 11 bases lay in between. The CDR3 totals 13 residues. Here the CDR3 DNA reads TGCAGCGTTGAAAGCAATAACCTCTATGGCTACACCTTC. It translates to CSVESNNLYGYTF.

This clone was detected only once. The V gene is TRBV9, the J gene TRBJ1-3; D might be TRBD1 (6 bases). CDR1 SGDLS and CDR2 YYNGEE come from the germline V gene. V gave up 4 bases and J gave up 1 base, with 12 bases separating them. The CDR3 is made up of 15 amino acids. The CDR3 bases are TGTGCCAGCAGCACTGACGGGACATCTGGAAACACCATATATTTT. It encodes CASSTDGTSGNTIYF.

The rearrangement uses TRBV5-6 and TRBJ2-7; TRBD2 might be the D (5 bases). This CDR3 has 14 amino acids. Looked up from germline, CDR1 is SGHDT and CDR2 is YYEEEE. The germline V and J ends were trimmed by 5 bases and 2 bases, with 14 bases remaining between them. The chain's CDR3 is CASRLSGAAYEQYF. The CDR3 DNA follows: TGTGCCAGCAGACTGAGCGGAGCAGCCTACGAGCAGTACTTC.

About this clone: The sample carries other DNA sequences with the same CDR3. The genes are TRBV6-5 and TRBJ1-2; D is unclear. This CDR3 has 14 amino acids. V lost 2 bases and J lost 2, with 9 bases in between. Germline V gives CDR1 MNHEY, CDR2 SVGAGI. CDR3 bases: TGTGCCAGCAGTTACCGGGAGTTCAACTATGGCTACACCTTC. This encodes CASSYREFNYGYTF.